The present T cell receptor beta chain was sequenced within a study of shared clonotypes between healthy human individuals (dated by TCRdb to the early 2020s). For context, the study as a whole: The cohort included a few men and a couple of women between 18 and 49 years of age. To estimate repertoire size and how much clonotype sharing occurs between individuals, the study deeply sequenced the blood TCR repertoires of a handful of healthy adults. Between about 0.94 and 8.9 billion PBMCs per donor were obtained by leukapheresis. To increase sequencing depth and limit assay-specific biases, different laboratories used diverse techniques to prepare libraries and sequence TCR repertoires. Here is what the overall study found, with its caveats: Sampling was limited to blood, and TCR repertoires in tissue likely differ from TCR repertoires in blood. Based on pairwise subsampling, the degree of clonotype sharing among donors was expected to be affected by sequencing depth. The small number of donors limited the genetic and exposure-history diversity represented.

A remark on this clone: Its antigen is not yet known. There are no base qualities to consult, and no much larger clone falls within one base.

Using the deep immunoSEQ assay, multiplex PCR amplified TCR CDR3 regions from genomic DNA. Genomic DNA extracted from each cell subset was distributed evenly over all wells of several immunoSEQ 96-well plates, and each plate served as one replicate. Each replicate PCR for unsorted PBMC received 300 to 350 ng genomic DNA, equal to tens of thousands of T cell genomes. Unsorted PBMC genomic DNA was sequenced across ten immunoSEQ deep assay plates. Purified libraries were quantified with a Qubit 3.0 fluorometer, sized on a Bioanalyzer 2100, and re-quantified with the KAPA Library Quantification kit. Each immunoSEQ 96-well plate was sequenced on its own single-read 150-cycle Illumina NextSeq 550 flow cell. On the authors' methods: Because the immunoSEQ output held only junctional sequences and lacked quality scores, the filtering could not match the filtering applied to full-length reads. To assign V/J genes and CDR3, sequences were annotated against IMGT germline references using PyIR, a Python wrapper for IgBLAST v1.9. Any read was removed if the V/J assignment was weak (E-value above 1e-6), the CDR3 was missing, or the read contained stop codons, out-of-frame junctions, or ambiguous translated residues. A V3J clonotype was defined by an identical inferred V gene, J gene, and CDR3 amino acid sequence. Percentage overlap between repertoires was calculated by dividing the number of shared unique clonotypes by the size of the smaller repertoire. RTK rarefaction, the Chao1 estimator, and Recon v2.1 estimates of unobserved clonotypes were used to assess repertoire richness. TCRdb re-hosts the immuneACCESS table, in-frame sequences only. Its copies lack some clones; in the studies checked, an unresolved V gene accounts for under half of them, and the cause for the rest is not known. V and J calls and clone size are given by that table; D and trimming were obtained from the DNA. This sample comprises about 490,000 clones, over 70% of them detected only once. The ten largest clones represent approximately 12% of the sample.

The donors were healthy, HIV-negative adults who had no recently reported acute infections or vaccinations. All donors were Caucasian adults living in Nashville, Tennessee, USA. In the unsorted samples, around 81 million PBMCs were counted, and genomic DNA was extracted using the QIAamp DNA Blood Mini kit. Blood was collected by leukapheresis, and PBMCs were isolated by Ficoll-Histopaque density gradient centrifugation and then cryopreserved in liquid nitrogen vapor phase. Reading the germline V gene (reference sequence) gives CDR1 GTSNPN and CDR2 SVGIG. Counted from cysteine to phenylalanine, this CDR3 has 12 amino acids. Only the CDR3 portion is preserved as DNA: 36 bases, with reading frame beginning at the first base. V lost 1 base and J lost 5 bases; the stretch between them is 9 bases long.

Recombination connected TRBV30 to TRBJ2-7; the D segment cannot be called with confidence. Sequences were obtained from PBMCs. The TCR sequence derives from a woman aged 40 to 50 in good health. Some clones in this sample may be carry-over from other donors' samples. The base sequence is TGTGCCTGGAGTGAGACTTCCGACGAGCAGTACTTC. Its protein is CAWSETSDEQYF.